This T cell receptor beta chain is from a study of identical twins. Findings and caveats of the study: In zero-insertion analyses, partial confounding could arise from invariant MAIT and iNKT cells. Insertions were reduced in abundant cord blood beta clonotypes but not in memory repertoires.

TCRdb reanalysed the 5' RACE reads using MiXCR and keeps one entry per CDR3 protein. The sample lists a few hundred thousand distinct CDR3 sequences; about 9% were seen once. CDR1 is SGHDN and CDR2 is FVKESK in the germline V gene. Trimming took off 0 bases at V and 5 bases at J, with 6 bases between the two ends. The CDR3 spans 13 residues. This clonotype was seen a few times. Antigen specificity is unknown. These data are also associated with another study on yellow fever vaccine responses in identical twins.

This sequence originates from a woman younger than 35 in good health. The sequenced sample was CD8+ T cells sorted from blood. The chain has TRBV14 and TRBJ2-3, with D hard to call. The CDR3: CASSQDWGDTQYF. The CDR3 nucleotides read TGTGCCAGCAGCCAAGATTGGGGAGATACGCAGTATTTT.